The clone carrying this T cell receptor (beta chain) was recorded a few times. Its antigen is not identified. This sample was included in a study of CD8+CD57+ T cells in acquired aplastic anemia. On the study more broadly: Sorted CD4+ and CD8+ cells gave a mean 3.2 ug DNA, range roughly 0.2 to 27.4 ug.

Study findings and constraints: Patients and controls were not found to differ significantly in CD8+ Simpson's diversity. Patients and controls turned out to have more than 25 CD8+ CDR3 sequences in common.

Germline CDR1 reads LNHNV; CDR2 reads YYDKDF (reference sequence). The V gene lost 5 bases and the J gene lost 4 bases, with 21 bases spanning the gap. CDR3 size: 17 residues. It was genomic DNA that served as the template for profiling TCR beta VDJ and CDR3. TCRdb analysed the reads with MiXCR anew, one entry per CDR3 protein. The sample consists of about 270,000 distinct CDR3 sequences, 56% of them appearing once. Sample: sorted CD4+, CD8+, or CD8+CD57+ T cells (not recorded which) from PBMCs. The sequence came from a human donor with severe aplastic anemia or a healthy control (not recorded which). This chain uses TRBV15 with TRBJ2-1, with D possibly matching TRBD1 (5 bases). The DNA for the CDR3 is TGTGCCACCAGCGCGTCCTCAGGGTATCAAGGATACAATGAGCAGTTCTTC. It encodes CATSASSGYQGYNEQFF.